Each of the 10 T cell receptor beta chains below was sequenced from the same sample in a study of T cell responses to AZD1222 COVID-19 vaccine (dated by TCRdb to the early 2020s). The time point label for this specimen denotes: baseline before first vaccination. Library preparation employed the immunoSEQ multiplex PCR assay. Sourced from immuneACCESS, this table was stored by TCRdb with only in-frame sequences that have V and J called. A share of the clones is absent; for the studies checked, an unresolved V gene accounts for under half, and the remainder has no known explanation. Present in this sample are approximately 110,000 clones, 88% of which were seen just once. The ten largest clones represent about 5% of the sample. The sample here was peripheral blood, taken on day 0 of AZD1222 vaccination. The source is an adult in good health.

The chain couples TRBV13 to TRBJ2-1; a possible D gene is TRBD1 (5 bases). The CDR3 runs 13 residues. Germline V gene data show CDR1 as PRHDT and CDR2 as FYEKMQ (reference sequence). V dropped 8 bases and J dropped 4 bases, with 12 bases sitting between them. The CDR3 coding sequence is TGTGCCAGCTCGGCAGGGAAATACAATGAGCAGTTCTTC. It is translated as CASSAGKYNEQFF.

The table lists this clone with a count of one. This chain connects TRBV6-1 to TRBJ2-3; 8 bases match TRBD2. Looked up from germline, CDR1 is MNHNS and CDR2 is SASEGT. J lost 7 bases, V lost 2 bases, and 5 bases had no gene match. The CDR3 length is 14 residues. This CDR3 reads CASSETSGVNTQYF. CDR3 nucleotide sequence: TGTGCCAGCAGTGAAACTAGCGGAGTTAATACGCAGTATTTT.

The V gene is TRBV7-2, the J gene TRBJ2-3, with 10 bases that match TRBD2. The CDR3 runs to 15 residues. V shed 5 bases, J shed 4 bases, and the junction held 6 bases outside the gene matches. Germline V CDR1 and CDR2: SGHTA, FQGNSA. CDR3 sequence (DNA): TGTGCCAGCAGCCACGGGACTAGCGTGCCAGATACGCAGTATTTT. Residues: CASSHGTSVPDTQYF.

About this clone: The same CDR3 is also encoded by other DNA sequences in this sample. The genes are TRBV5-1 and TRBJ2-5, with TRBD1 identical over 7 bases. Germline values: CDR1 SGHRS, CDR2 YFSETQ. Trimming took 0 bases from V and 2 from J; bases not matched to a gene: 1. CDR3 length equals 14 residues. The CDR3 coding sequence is TGCGCCAGCAGCTTGGGGACAGGACAAGAGACCCAGTACTTC. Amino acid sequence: CASSLGTGQETQYF.

Here the CDR3 DNA reads TGTGCCAGCACCTCTACCTCGACTGAGACCGAGAGGCAGTACTTC. This translates into CASTSTSTETERQYF. This chain uses TRBV7-9 with TRBJ2-7; D is uncertain. Germline CDR1 reads SEHNR; CDR2 reads FQNEAQ (reference sequence). V was cut by 7 bases and J by 9 bases, with 25 bases left in between. The CDR3 is made up of 15 amino acids.

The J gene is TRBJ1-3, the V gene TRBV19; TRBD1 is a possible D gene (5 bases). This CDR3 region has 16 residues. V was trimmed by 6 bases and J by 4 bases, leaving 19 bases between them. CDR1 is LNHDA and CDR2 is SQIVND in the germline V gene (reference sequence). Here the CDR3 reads CASSSHRGDRGNTIYF. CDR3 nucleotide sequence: TGTGCCAGTAGCTCTCACAGAGGGGATAGAGGAAACACCATATATTTT.

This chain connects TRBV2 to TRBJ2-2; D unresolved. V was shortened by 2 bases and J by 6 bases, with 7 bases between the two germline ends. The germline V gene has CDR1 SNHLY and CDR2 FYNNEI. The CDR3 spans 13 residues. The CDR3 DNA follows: TGTGCCAGCAGTGAATTCGGTCCCGGGGAGCTGTTTTTT. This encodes CASSEFGPGELFF.

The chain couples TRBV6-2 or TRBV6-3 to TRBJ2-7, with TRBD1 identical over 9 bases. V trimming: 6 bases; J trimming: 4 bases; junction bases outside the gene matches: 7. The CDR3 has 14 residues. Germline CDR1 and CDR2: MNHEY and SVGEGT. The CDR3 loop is CASRYRDRVYEQYF. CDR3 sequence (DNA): TGTGCCAGCAGATACCGGGACAGGGTATACGAGCAGTACTTC.

In nucleotides, the CDR3 is TGTGCCAGCAGCTTCGGGGGGAGTAACTATGGCTACACCTTC. Translating it yields CASSFGGSNYGYTF. V gene TRBV7-8 combines with J gene TRBJ1-2; weak D call: TRBD1 (5 bases). The germline V gene encodes CDR1 SGHVS and CDR2 FQNEAQ. The CDR3 loop spans 14 amino acids. The V and J ends lost 3 bases and 1 base respectively, with 9 bases between them. The full variable domain, in which reference TRBV7-8 and TRBJ1-2 provide the parts outside the CDR3, is GAGVSQSPRYKVAKRGQDVALRCDPISGHVSLFWYQQALGQGPEFLTYFQNEAQLDKSGLPSDRFFAERPEGSVSTLKIQRTQQEDSAVYLCASSFGGSNYGYTFGSGTRLTVV.

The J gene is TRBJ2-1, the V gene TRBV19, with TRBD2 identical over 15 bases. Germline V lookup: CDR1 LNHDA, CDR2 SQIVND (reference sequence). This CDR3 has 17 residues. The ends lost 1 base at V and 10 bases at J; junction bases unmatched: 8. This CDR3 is CASSIGGTSGGSEEQFF. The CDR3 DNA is TGTGCCAGTAGTATAGGTGGGACTAGCGGGGGGTCGGAGGAGCAGTTCTTC.